This T cell receptor (beta chain) was captured by sequencing in a study of CD8 T cells in Susac syndrome. The CDR3 length is 16 residues. The V end lost 0 bases, the J end lost 6 bases, and 16 bases lay between the germline ends. CDR1 and CDR2 from the germline V gene are SGHVS and FNYEAQ. With random hexamers, roughly 0.45 to 1 ug RNA was reverse transcribed. It was immunoSEQ multiplex PCR that amplified TCR beta CDR3 across 54 Vbeta and 13 Jbeta. TCRdb reanalysed the immunoSEQ multiplex PCR reads using MiXCR and keeps one entry per CDR3 protein. The table lists 150,000 to 200,000 distinct CDR3 sequences, 90% to 95% of them singletons, with less than 0.2% in the top ten.

This receptor was identified in a human donor with multiple sclerosis. Sequencing was carried out using CD8+ T cells from PBMCs. This chain connects TRBV7-6 to TRBJ2-3; either TRBD1 or TRBD2 may fit D (6 bases each). The CDR3 DNA reads as TGTGCCAGCAGCTTAGCTACGTTTGGGGGGCACGATACGCAGTATTTT. This encodes CASSLATFGGHDTQYF.